The clone carrying this T cell receptor (beta chain) was detected only once. These data belong to a study of technical replicates of blood from several donors. Clones were read by immunoSEQ multiplex PCR, and TCRdb kept only the in-frame ones, dropping some. This repertoire shows roughly 80,000 clones, 85% to 95% found once; its top ten account for about 0.41%. Germline CDR1 and CDR2: SQVTM and ANQGSEA. V lost 7 bases to trimming and J lost 6 bases; unmatched junction nucleotides: 7. This CDR3 is 14 amino acids long. The chain combines TRBV29-1 with TRBJ2-1; 12 positions match TRBD2. Sequencing was performed on T cells isolated from PBMCs. The clonotype originates from a human donor in good health. CDR3 sequence: CSAWTSGESNEQFF. The CDR3 DNA reads as TGCAGCGCCTGGACTAGCGGGGAAAGCAATGAGCAGTTCTTC.